Each of the 5 T cell receptor beta chains below was sequenced from the same sample in a study of neurological immune-mediated disorders. TCRdb re-analysed the 5' RACE reads in MiXCR, keeping a single row per CDR3 protein. Of over 25,000 distinct CDR3 sequences in the sample, approximately 22% were seen once. Sequenced sample: CD4+ T cells from blood. The source of these receptors is a man between 45 and 60 years old with HTLV-1-associated myelopathy (HAM/TSP).

This clonotype was recorded at least ten times. This rearrangement joins TRBV12-3 or TRBV12-4 to TRBJ2-7; possible D gene TRBD2, 5 bases. The CDR3 consists of 14 residues. Trimming removed 5 bases from V and 0 bases from J, with 11 bases in between. CDR3: CASSTTSSSYEQYF. The CDR3, as DNA: TGTGCCAGCAGTACAACTAGTAGCTCCTACGAGCAGTACTTC.

This clonotype was observed many times. The chain employs TRBV25-1 and TRBJ2-1; D uncertain. Trimming removed 1 base from V and 0 bases from J, with 7 bases in between. The CDR3 loop spans 15 amino acids. CDR1 and CDR2 (germline): MGHDK, SYGVNS. The chain's CDR3 is CASSEFSVSYNEQFF. CDR3 bases: TGTGCCAGCAGTGAATTTTCGGTCTCCTACAATGAGCAGTTCTTC.

This clonotype is termed medium-sized (0.01 to 0.1%). V and J are TRBV7-9 and TRBJ2-6; tentative D call: TRBD2 (6 bases). V lost 5 bases and J lost 0, with 11 bases in between. CDR1 and CDR2 (germline): SEHNR, FQNEAQ (reference sequence). The CDR3 extends over 16 amino acids. CDR3 coding DNA: TGTGCCAGCAGCCAAAGGCGGGGCTCTGGGGCCAACGTCCTGACTTTC. It translates to CASSQRRGSGANVLTF.

This clonotype was found many times. The J gene is TRBJ2-2, the V gene TRBV19, with a tentative D call TRBD2 (6 bases). This CDR3 spans 14 amino acids. Trimming pared 6 bases from V and 2 bases from J, leaving 10 bases between. Germline lookup yields CDR1 LNHDA and CDR2 SQIVND (reference sequence). CDR3 nucleotides: TGTGCCAGTAGGGGACTTTTCAACACCGGGGAGCTGTTTTTT. Its protein product is CASRGLFNTGELFF. Variable domain in full (rest from reference TRBV19 and TRBJ2-2): DGGITQSPKYLFRKEGQNVTLSCEQNLNHDAMYWYRQDPGQGLRLIYYSQIVNDFQKGDIAEGYSVSREKKESFPLTVTSAQKNPTAFYLCASRGLFNTGELFFGEGSRLTVL.

This clonotype has a single count. At one of its ends the junction is not consistent with the germline gene, which may arise from a read error. The V gene is TRBV6-5, the J gene TRBJ2-6; perhaps TRBD2 as D (6 bases). Germline V gene sequence: CDR1 MNHEY, CDR2 SVGAGI. This CDR3 has 15 amino acids. In DNA form, the CDR3 reads TGTGCCAGCAGTTACGCGGGGCGTGGGTCCAACGTCCTGACTTTC. Its protein is CASSYAGRGSNVLTF.